The 26 T cell receptor beta chains presented below share a single source sample, sequenced in a study of blood T cell repertoires in COVID-19 (dated by TCRdb to about 2020). To prepare the library, the immunoSEQ multiplex PCR assay was applied. TCRdb limited this immuneACCESS table to in-frame rearrangements with V and J called. A share of clones is missing; checked studies link under half to unresolved V genes, and the rest is unexplained. For this sample there are 150,000 to 200,000 clones; about 82% appear just once. The ten largest clones add up to about 4.9% of the sample. Sequences were obtained from peripheral blood. Receptors were obtained from a woman in her 30s with acute or convalescent COVID-19.

This chain links TRBV5-1 with TRBJ1-4, with no clear D. CDR3 size: 13 residues. CDR1 SGHRS and CDR2 YFSETQ come from the germline V gene. V lost 5 bases to trimming and J lost 5 bases, with 10 bases between them. CDR3 DNA sequence: TGCGCCAGCAGGACGGGTGAGAATGAAAAACTGTTTTTT. Translated: CASRTGENEKLFF.

This rearrangement joins TRBV18 to TRBJ1-6; D perhaps matches TRBD1 (6 bases). V was pared by 5 bases and J by 7 bases, with 18 bases between. Germline values: CDR1 KGHSH, CDR2 LQKENI. The CDR3 is made up of 16 amino acids. CDR3 residues: CASSTDTGTRNSPLHF. CDR3 DNA sequence: TGTGCCAGCTCAACGGATACCGGGACACGCAATTCACCCCTCCACTTT.

This chain connects TRBV27 to TRBJ1-2; TRBD1 might be the D (6 bases). The CDR3 contains 15 residues. CDR1 is MNHEY and CDR2 is SMNVEV in the germline V gene (reference sequence). V was trimmed by 4 bases and J by 7 bases, leaving 19 bases between them. CDR3 region: CASSSAFGGAGGYTF. The CDR3 bases are TGTGCCAGCAGTTCCGCCTTCGGGGGGGCGGGTGGCTACACCTTC.

The chain recombines TRBV7-2 with TRBJ1-2; possibly TRBD1 for D (6 bases). V was pared by 5 bases and J by 7 bases, with 20 bases between. The CDR3 runs to 15 residues. Germline CDR1 SGHTA, CDR2 FQGNSA. CDR3 residues: CASSNRRGEVSGYTF. CDR3 in DNA: TGTGCCAGCAGCAACCGCAGGGGAGAAGTCTCTGGCTACACCTTC.

The chain combines TRBV7-9 with TRBJ1-5; 7 nucleotides line up with TRBD1. CDR3 length: 12 amino acids. V trimming: 6 bases; J trimming: 10 bases; junction bases outside the gene matches: 6. The V gene's germline CDR1 is SEHNR and CDR2 FQNEAQ (reference sequence). The CDR3 here is CASSSGTVPQHF. The CDR3 nucleotides read TGTGCCAGCAGTTCCGGGACAGTTCCCCAGCATTTT.

With regard to this clone: The same CDR3 also results from other DNA sequences found in this sample. The V and J genes are TRBV28 and TRBJ1-2; TRBD1 matches at 7 bases. The CDR3 contains 14 residues. Looked up from germline, CDR1 is MDHEN and CDR2 is SYDVKM. V gave up 1 base and J gave up 2 bases; unmatched junction bases: 1. CDR3 residues: CASSLLQGNYGYTF. The DNA for the CDR3 is TGTGCCAGCAGTTTATTACAGGGGAACTATGGCTACACCTTC.

This chain links TRBV29-1 with TRBJ1-1, with a tentative D call TRBD1 (5 bases). CDR1 is SQVTM, CDR2 ANQGSEA, per germline. This CDR3 is 10 amino acids long. The CDR3 reads CSGGRTEAFF. CDR3 in DNA: TGCAGTGGGGGGAGGACTGAAGCTTTCTTT.

J is TRBJ2-3 and V is TRBV5-4, with D possibly TRBD1 on 6 matching bases. Germline CDR1 is SGHNT and CDR2 is YYREEE (reference sequence). This CDR3 has 15 amino acids. Trimming cost V 0 bases and J 2 bases, with 10 bases left between them. The CDR3: CASSLATGPTDTQYF. The CDR3 DNA is TGTGCCAGCAGCTTGGCTACAGGGCCCACAGATACGCAGTATTTT.

The chain has TRBV30 and TRBJ1-1; D gene uncertain. Trimming shortened V by 5 bases and J by 0 bases, and 4 bases separated the two germline ends. The CDR3 is 11 amino acids. The germline V gene has CDR1 GTSNPN and CDR2 SVGIG (reference sequence). CDR3 amino acids: CAWGMNTEAFF. The CDR3 DNA reads TGTGCCTGGGGCATGAACACTGAAGCTTTCTTT.

This clone is a singleton in its sample. The genes are TRBV5-1 and TRBJ2-1; 7 bases match TRBD2. In germline, CDR1 is SGHRS, CDR2 YFSETQ. Losses at the gene ends were 0 bases for V and 4 bases for J; bases not matched to a gene: 7. The CDR3 runs 16 residues. CDR3 nucleotides: TGCGCCAGCAGCTTGGTCGGGGCTAGCGGATACAATGAGCAGTTCTTC. Translated, it gives CASSLVGASGYNEQFF.

The V gene is TRBV27, the J gene TRBJ2-7; D perhaps matches TRBD2 (5 bases). CDR1 is MNHEY, CDR2 SMNVEV, per germline (reference sequence). The CDR3 sequence is 13 residues long. The germline V and J ends were trimmed by 4 bases and 2 bases, with 9 bases remaining between them. The CDR3 nucleotides read TGTGCCAGCAGTTCAGAAGCGGCCTACGAGCAGTACTTC. This gives the protein CASSSEAAYEQYF.

Only one count was recorded for this clone. J is TRBJ1-2 and V is TRBV30; no definite D call. Trimming pared 8 bases from V and 8 bases from J, leaving 15 bases between. Germline loops: CDR1 GTSNPN, CDR2 SVGIG (reference sequence). This CDR3 contains 11 residues. The CDR3 loop is CAAPGGPGYTF. Written as DNA, the CDR3 is TGTGCCGCCCCGGGAGGGCCCGGCTACACCTTC.

This clone has a handful of counts. The chain combines TRBV7-2 with TRBJ2-1; 14 nucleotides line up with TRBD2. Germline CDR1 is SGHTA and CDR2 is FQGNSA. The CDR3 spans 18 residues. Trimming removed 3 bases from V and 0 bases from J; junction bases left unmatched: 4. For the CDR3, the DNA is TGTGCCAGCAGCTTTAGGACTAGCGGGAGGAGCTCCTACAATGAGCAGTTCTTC. Amino acids: CASSFRTSGRSSYNEQFF.

Remarks on this clone: The sample contains more than one DNA sequence encoding this CDR3. The chain employs TRBV5-1 and TRBJ1-6, with D unclear. CDR1 is SGHRS, CDR2 YFSETQ, per germline. The CDR3 runs 15 residues. The V end lost 1 base, the J end lost 0 bases, and 5 bases lay between the germline ends. CDR3 nucleotides: TGCGCCAGCAGCTTGACTAACTCCTATAATTCACCCCTCCACTTT. It codes for CASSLTNSYNSPLHF.

This clone was counted a few times. The rearrangement links TRBV28 to TRBJ2-7; TRBD1 agrees at 9 bases. Trimming cost V 6 bases and J 4 bases; bases outside gene matches: 7. Germline V gene sequence: CDR1 MDHEN, CDR2 SYDVKM. The CDR3 sequence is 14 residues long. The CDR3 loop is CASSSGTGRYEQYF. The CDR3 DNA follows: TGTGCCAGCAGCTCCGGGACAGGGCGATACGAGCAGTACTTC. Looking up the rest from reference TRBV28 and TRBJ2-7 gives the full variable domain: DVKVTQSSRYLVKRTGEKVFLECVQDMDHENMFWYRQDPGLGLRLIYFSYDVKMKEKGDIPEGYSVSREKKERFSLILESASTNQTSMYLCASSSGTGRYEQYFGPGTRLTVT.

J is TRBJ1-2 and V is TRBV14; 7 bases line up with TRBD1. Germline V CDR1 and CDR2: SGHDN, FVKESK. CDR3 size: 15 residues. V gave up 4 bases and J gave up 6 bases; unmatched junction bases: 11. As DNA, the CDR3 is TGTGCCAGCAGCCCGACGGGACAGCGTCTAGATGGCTACACCTTC. As protein: CASSPTGQRLDGYTF.

A remark on this clone: The sample carries other DNA sequences with the same CDR3. The chain couples TRBV3-1 (or the pseudogene TRBV3-2) to TRBJ1-2, with 7 bases identical to TRBD1. Germline-derived CDR1 and CDR2 are LGHDT and YNNKEL (reference sequence). The CDR3 length is 14 residues. Trimming at V came to 1 base and at J to 4 bases, leaving 3 bases not matched to a gene. Here the CDR3 reads CASSQGTGVYGYTF. The CDR3 DNA is TGTGCCAGCAGCCAAGGGACAGGCGTCTATGGCTACACCTTC.

The chain is built from TRBV7-3 and TRBJ2-5, with D possibly being TRBD2 (5 bases). CDR1 is SGHTA and CDR2 is FQGTGA in the germline V gene. The V and J ends lost 5 bases and 2 bases respectively, with 9 bases between them. CDR3 length equals 13 residues. CDR3 DNA sequence: TGTGCCAGCAGCCGGAGGAATCAAGAGACCCAGTACTTC. Amino acids: CASSRRNQETQYF.

V usage is TRBV7-2 and J usage is TRBJ2-7; D not resolved. There are 17 residues in the CDR3. Trimming removed 0 bases from V and 3 bases from J, with 18 bases in between. Germline values: CDR1 SGHTA, CDR2 FQGNSA. CDR3 bases: TGTGCCAGCAGCTTAGCGTCATTGTCCGACTTCTACTACGAGCAGTACTTC. Amino acid sequence: CASSLASLSDFYYEQYF.

This clone occurred a few times. The chain combines TRBV7-2 with TRBJ1-6; perhaps TRBD1 as D (6 bases). Trimming took 5 bases from V and 6 from J, leaving 14 bases between them. The CDR3 totals 15 residues. The germline CDR1 and CDR2 sequences are SGHTA and FQGNSA. CDR3 sequence reads: CASSQQGGGNSPLHF. The CDR3 nucleotides read TGTGCCAGCAGCCAACAGGGAGGGGGTAATTCACCCCTCCACTTT.

This chain uses TRBV27 with TRBJ2-2; 8 nucleotides align to TRBD1. Germline loops: CDR1 MNHEY, CDR2 SMNVEV (reference sequence). V was clipped by 2 bases and J by 7 bases; unmatched bases: 9. The CDR3 consists of 16 residues. The CDR3 bases are TGTGCCAGCAGTTTAAATCCCCAGGGGGCTGGCGGGGAGCTGTTTTTT. It is translated as CASSLNPQGAGGELFF.

This chain joins TRBV4-3 and TRBJ2-7; a possible D gene is TRBD2 (6 bases). In germline, CDR1 is LGHNA, CDR2 YSLEER. The length of the CDR3 is 15 residues. The V gene lost 0 bases and the J gene lost 2 bases, with 11 bases spanning the gap. As DNA, the CDR3 is TGCGCCAGCAGCCAAGACGGGAGTTTCGCCTACGAGCAGTACTTC. It translates to CASSQDGSFAYEQYF.

V usage is TRBV9 and J usage is TRBJ1-2, with 7 bases fitting TRBD1. V gave up 0 bases and J gave up 7 bases; unmatched junction bases: 12. The germline V gene has CDR1 SGDLS and CDR2 YYNGEE. This CDR3 contains 16 residues. The CDR3 reads CASSVEGAHPLSGYTF. CDR3 DNA sequence: TGTGCCAGCAGCGTAGAGGGGGCGCATCCGCTTTCTGGCTACACCTTC.

The chain joins TRBV11-2 to TRBJ2-5; weak D call: TRBD2 (5 bases). Germline V gene sequence: CDR1 SGHAT, CDR2 FQNNGV. The CDR3 runs 13 residues. V lost 0 bases to trimming and J lost 6 bases, with 8 bases between them. The CDR3 nucleotides read TGTGCCAGCAGCTTAGAACGGGGAAAGACCCAGTACTTC. It yields the protein CASSLERGKTQYF.

The genes are TRBV5-5 and TRBJ1-2, with 7 bases lining up with TRBD1. In germline, CDR1 is SGHKS, CDR2 YYEKEE (reference sequence). J gave up 4 bases and V 5 bases, and 8 bases lay outside the gene matches. The CDR3 extends over 14 amino acids. CDR3: CASRAYRGAYGYTF. The CDR3, as DNA: TGTGCCAGCAGGGCTTACAGGGGCGCCTATGGCTACACCTTC.

Concerning this clone: Other DNA sequences from this sample encode an identical CDR3 as well. The DNA for the CDR3 is TGTGCCAGCAGTTACGACAGGGGGGTAACTAATGAAAAACTGTTTTTT. Translated, it gives CASSYDRGVTNEKLFF. V usage is TRBV5-4 and J usage is TRBJ1-4; the match to TRBD1 covers 9 bases. The CDR3 contains 16 residues. Germline lookup yields CDR1 SGHNT and CDR2 YYREEE (reference sequence). The junction had 6 bases not matched to a gene; V was cut back by 5 bases and J by 1 base.